These 11 T cell receptor beta chains originate from one sample sequenced in a study of T cell repertoires and leukemia-associated antigens. No antigen has been identified for these receptors. TCRdb re-called the 5' RACE reads with MiXCR, one entry per CDR3 protein. Seen here are around 14,000 distinct CDR3 sequences, roughly 40% observed once, and the top ten hold around 9%. Sequenced input: CD3+ T cells sorted from blood and cultured. The source of these receptors is a female donor in good health.

The chain couples TRBV29-1 to TRBJ2-3, with D unresolved. Germline V gives CDR1 SQVTM, CDR2 ANQGSEA. This CDR3 spans 11 amino acids. Trimming shortened V by 2 bases and J by 1 base, and 1 base separated the two germline ends. The CDR3 sequence: CSVECTDTQYF. The CDR3 DNA is TGCAGCGTTGAATGCACAGATACGCAGTATTTT.

Within the sample, this clonotype is medium-sized. This chain connects TRBV20-1 to TRBJ2-3; weak D call: TRBD2 (5 bases). The CDR3 is made up of 12 amino acids. Trimming removed 5 bases at V and 6 bases at J, with 12 bases between. Germline CDR1 DFQATT, CDR2 SNEGSKA (reference sequence). The CDR3 region has the DNA TGCAGTGCTGGGAGACCCCAGGATACGCAGTATTTT. Translated: CSAGRPQDTQYF.

As to this clonotype: The germline gene is not matched at one end of the junction; a read error may be the cause. This rearrangement joins TRBV25-1 to TRBJ2-3; possible D gene TRBD1, 6 bases. CDR1 is MGHDK, CDR2 SYGVNS, per germline. The CDR3 length is 14 residues. As DNA, the CDR3 is TGTGCCAGCAGTGGAGGACAGCGCACAGGTACGCAGTATTTT. As protein: CASSGGQRTGTQYF.

This chain joins TRBV30 and TRBJ2-3, with D maybe TRBD2 (5 bases). CDR1 GTSNPN and CDR2 SVGIG come from the germline V gene (reference sequence). The CDR3 spans 16 residues. The V and J ends lost 4 bases and 10 bases respectively, with 27 bases between them. This CDR3 is CAWKFEGLGDTDSQYF. CDR3 in DNA: TGTGCCTGGAAGTTCGAAGGACTTGGAGACACGGATTCGCAGTATTTT.

On this clonotype: A junction end diverges from the germline sequence, so it may reflect a read error. CDR3 in amino acids: CATGDGQREVGEQFF. CDR3 coding DNA: TGTGCCACCGGTGACGGCCAGCGGGAGGTGGGTGAGCAGTTCTTC. V and J are TRBV24-1 and TRBJ2-1; 9 bases match TRBD2. In germline, CDR1 is KGHDR, CDR2 SFDVKD. The CDR3 runs 15 residues.

The rearrangement links TRBV7-2 to TRBJ2-2; 10 positions match TRBD2. The ends lost 1 base at V and 4 bases at J; junction bases unmatched: 3. CDR3 length: 16 amino acids. Looked up from germline, CDR1 is SGHTA and CDR2 is FQGNSA. The CDR3 spells CASSLVASGSTGELFF. CDR3 in DNA: TGTGCCAGCAGCTTAGTAGCTAGCGGGAGCACCGGGGAGCTGTTTTTT. The full variable domain, its missing parts supplied by reference TRBV7-2 and TRBJ2-2, is GAGVSQSPSNKVTEKGKDVELRCDPISGHTALYWYRQSLGQGLEFLIYFQGNSAPDKSGLPSDRFSAERTGGSVSTLTIQRTQQEDSAVYLCASSLVASGSTGELFFGEGSRLTVL.

The table lists this clonotype with many counts. The chain links TRBV7-6 to TRBJ2-7; no clear D gene. Germline CDR1 is SGHVS and CDR2 is FNYEAQ. The CDR3 has 14 amino acids. V lost 0 bases to trimming and J lost 5 bases, with 11 bases between them. The CDR3 protein is CASSLAPNSDEQYF. The CDR3 coding sequence is TGTGCCAGCAGCTTAGCTCCAAACTCGGACGAGCAGTACTTC.

At least ten counts were recorded for this clonotype. The genes are TRBV20-1 and TRBJ2-1; 10 nucleotides line up with TRBD2. The germline CDR1 and CDR2 sequences are DFQATT and SNEGSKA (reference sequence). CDR3 length: 16 residues. V lost 6 bases, J lost 8 bases, and 16 bases stayed unmatched. In DNA form, the CDR3 reads TGCAGTGCCCTTCGGTTAGCGGGAGGCCTTAGGGATGAGCAGTTCTTC. It translates to CSALRLAGGLRDEQFF.

The CDR3 DNA follows: TGTGCCAGCAGCTCCACAGGGTTATACGAGCAGTACTTC. Translating it yields CASSSTGLYEQYF. This sequence joins TRBV7-9 and TRBJ2-7, with a tentative D call TRBD1 (6 bases). The CDR3 runs to 13 residues. Trimming pared 4 bases from V and 4 bases from J, leaving 11 bases between. Germline V lookup: CDR1 SEHNR, CDR2 FQNEAQ (reference sequence).

V is TRBV28 and J is TRBJ1-2, with TRBD1 matching 8 bases. Germline-derived CDR1 and CDR2 are MDHEN and SYDVKM. The CDR3 has 14 amino acids. J lost 9 bases, V lost 5 bases, and 11 bases had no gene match. The CDR3 here is CASSQGGQGVRYTF. CDR3 DNA sequence: TGTGCCAGCAGTCAAGGCGGACAGGGAGTCCGCTACACCTTC.

This chain joins TRBV20-1 and TRBJ2-7; D gene unclear. This CDR3 has 15 residues. Trimming shortened V by 6 bases and J by 0 bases, and 18 bases separated the two germline ends. The germline V gene encodes CDR1 DFQATT and CDR2 SNEGSKA (reference sequence). The CDR3 sequence is CSARSSGVSSYEQYF. For the CDR3, the DNA is TGCAGTGCACGTAGCTCCGGAGTCTCCTCCTACGAGCAGTACTTC.